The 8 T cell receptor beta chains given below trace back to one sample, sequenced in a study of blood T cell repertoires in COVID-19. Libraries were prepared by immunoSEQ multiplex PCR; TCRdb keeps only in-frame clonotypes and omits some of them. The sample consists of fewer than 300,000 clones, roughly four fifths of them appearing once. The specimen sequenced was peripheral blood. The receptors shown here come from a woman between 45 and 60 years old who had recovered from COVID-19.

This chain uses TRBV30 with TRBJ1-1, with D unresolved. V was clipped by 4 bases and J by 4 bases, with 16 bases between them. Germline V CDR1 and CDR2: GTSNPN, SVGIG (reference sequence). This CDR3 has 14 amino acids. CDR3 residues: CAWTNYGFSTEAFF. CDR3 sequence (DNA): TGTGCCTGGACGAACTACGGTTTCTCCACTGAAGCTTTCTTT.

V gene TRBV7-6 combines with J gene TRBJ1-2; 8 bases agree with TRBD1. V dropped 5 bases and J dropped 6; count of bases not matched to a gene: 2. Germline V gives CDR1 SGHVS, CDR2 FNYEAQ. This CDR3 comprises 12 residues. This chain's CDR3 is CASSLTGDGYTF. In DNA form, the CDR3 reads TGTGCCAGCAGCCTGACAGGGGATGGCTACACCTTC. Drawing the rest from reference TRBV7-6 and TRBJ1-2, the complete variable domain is GAGVSQSPRYKVTKRGQDVALRCDPISGHVSLYWYRQALGQGPEFLTYFNYEAQQDKSGLPNDRFSAERPEGSISTLTIQRTEQRDSAMYRCASSLTGDGYTFGSGTRLTVV.

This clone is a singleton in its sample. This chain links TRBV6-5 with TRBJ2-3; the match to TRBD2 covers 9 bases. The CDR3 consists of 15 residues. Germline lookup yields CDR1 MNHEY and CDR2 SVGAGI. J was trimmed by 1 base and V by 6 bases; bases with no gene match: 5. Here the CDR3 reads CASSHRTSGTDTQYF. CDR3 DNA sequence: TGTGCCAGCAGCCACAGGACTAGCGGCACAGATACGCAGTATTTT.

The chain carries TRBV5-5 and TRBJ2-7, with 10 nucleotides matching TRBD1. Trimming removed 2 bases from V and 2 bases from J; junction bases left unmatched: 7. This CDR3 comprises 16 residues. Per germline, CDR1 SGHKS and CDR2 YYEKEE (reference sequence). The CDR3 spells CASSLYRDRGAYEQYF. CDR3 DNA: TGTGCCAGCAGCTTATACCGGGACAGGGGAGCCTACGAGCAGTACTTC.

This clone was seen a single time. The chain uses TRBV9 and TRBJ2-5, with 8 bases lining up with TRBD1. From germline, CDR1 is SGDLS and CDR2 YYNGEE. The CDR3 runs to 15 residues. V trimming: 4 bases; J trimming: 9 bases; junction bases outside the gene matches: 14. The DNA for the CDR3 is TGTGCCAGCAGCCAGGGGGCTACCCAACGAGGGGCCCAGTACTTC. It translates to CASSQGATQRGAQYF.

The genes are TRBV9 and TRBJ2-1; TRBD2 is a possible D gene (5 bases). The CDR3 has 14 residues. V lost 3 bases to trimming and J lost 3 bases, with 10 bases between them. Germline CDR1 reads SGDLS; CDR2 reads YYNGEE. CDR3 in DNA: TGTGCCAGCAGCGACACCGGGAACTACAATGAGCAGTTCTTC. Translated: CASSDTGNYNEQFF. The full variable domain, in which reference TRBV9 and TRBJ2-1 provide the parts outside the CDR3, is DSGVTQTPKHLITATGQRVTLRCSPRSGDLSVYWYQQSLDQGLQFLIQYYNGEERAKGNILERFSAQQFPDLHSELNLSSLELGDSALYFCASSDTGNYNEQFFGPGTRLTVL.

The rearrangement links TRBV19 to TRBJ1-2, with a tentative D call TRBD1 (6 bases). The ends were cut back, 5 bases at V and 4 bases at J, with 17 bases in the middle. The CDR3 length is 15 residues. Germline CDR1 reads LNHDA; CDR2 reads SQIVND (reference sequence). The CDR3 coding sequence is TGTGCCAGTAGTTTCGACAGGAGTTCCTTCTATGGCTACACCTTC. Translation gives CASSFDRSSFYGYTF.

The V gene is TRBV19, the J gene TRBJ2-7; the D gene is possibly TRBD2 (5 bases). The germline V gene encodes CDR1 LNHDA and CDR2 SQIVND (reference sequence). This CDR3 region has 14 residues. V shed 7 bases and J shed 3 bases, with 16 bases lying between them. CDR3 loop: CASTPGSEIYEQYF. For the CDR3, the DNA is TGTGCCAGTACCCCGGGGTCCGAAATCTACGAGCAGTACTTC.